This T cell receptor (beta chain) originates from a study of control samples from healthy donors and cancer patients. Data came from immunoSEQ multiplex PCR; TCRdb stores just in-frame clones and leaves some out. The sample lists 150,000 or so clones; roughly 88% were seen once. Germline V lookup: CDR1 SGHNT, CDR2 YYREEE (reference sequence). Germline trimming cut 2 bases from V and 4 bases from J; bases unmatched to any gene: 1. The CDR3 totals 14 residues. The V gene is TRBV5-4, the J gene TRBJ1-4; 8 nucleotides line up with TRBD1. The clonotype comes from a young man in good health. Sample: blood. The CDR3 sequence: CASSFRGRNEKLFF. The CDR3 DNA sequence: TGTGCCAGCAGCTTCAGGGGGCGTAATGAAAAACTGTTTTTT.